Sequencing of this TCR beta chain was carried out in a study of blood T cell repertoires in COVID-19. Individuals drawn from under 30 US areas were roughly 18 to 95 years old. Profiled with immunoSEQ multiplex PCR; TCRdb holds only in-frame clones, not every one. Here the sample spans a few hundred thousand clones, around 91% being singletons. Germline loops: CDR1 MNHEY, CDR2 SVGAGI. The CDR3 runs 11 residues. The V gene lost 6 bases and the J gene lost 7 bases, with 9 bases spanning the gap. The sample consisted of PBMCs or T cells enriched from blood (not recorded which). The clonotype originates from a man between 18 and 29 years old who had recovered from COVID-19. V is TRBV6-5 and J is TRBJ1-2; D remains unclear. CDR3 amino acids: CASRARGGYTF. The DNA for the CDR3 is TGTGCCAGCAGGGCACGGGGTGGCTACACCTTC.